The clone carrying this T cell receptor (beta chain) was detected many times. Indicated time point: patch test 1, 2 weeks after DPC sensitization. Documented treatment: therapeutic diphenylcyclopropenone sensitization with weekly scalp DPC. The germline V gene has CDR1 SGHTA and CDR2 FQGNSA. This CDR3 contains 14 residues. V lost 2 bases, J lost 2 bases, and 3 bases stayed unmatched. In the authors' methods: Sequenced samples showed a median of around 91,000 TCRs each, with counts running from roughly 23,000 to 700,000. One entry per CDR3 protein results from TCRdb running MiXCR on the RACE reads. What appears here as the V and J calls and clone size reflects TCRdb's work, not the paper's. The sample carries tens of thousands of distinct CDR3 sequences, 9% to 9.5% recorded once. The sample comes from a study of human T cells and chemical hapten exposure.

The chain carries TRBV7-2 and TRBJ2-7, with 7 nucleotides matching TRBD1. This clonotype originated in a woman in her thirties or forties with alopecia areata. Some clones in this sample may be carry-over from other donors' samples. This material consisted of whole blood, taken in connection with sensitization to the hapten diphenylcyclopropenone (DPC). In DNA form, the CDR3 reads TGTGCCAGCAGCTTATATCAGGGGGCCTACGAGCAGTACTTC. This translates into CASSLYQGAYEQYF.